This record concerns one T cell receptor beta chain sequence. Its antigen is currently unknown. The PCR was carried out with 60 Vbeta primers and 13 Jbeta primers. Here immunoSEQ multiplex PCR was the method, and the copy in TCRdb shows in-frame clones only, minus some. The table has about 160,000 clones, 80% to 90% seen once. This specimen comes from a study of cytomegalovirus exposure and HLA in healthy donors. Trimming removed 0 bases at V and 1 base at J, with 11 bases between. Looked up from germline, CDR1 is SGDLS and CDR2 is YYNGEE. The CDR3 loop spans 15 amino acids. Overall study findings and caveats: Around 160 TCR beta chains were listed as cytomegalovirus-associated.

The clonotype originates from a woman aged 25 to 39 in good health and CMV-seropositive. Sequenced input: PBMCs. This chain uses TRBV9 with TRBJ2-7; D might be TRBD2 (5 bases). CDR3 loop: CASSVGGQRSYEQYF. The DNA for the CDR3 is TGTGCCAGCAGCGTAGGCGGGCAGAGATCCTACGAGCAGTACTTC.